This entry describes one TCR beta chain. The data are from a study of blood T cell repertoires in COVID-19. Study at large: The cDNA or gDNA used as material had been derived from T cells, B-cell-depleted T cells, or PBMCs.

In the authors' workflow: Estimation of nucleated cell counts was performed using reference gene primer amplification. Libraries were prepared by immunoSEQ multiplex PCR; TCRdb keeps only in-frame clonotypes and omits some of them. The DNA was the basis for D and trimming; V, J and clone size are from that table. The data show some 190,000 clones, roughly 80% seen once. Enrolled during active infection, Seattle patients were then followed longitudinally. Source material: peripheral blood. The TCR originated in a woman between 55 and 75 years old with COVID-19, enrolled during active disease.

CDR3 residues: CASTYEGGYGYTF. The CDR3, as DNA: TGTGCCAGCACCTACGAAGGCGGTTATGGCTACACCTTC. The chain couples TRBV5-8 to TRBJ1-2; D not resolved. Trimming took off 6 bases at V and 5 bases at J, with 14 bases between the two ends. Germline V gene lookup returns CDR1 SGHTS and CDR2 YDEGEE. This CDR3 spans 13 amino acids.